These 17 T cell receptor beta chains were sequenced from one sample in a study of T cell responses to AZD1222 COVID-19 vaccine. Here immunoSEQ multiplex PCR was the method, and the copy in TCRdb shows in-frame clones only, minus some. The sample carries 250,000 to 300,000 clones, 90% to 95% recorded once. Sequenced here: peripheral blood, sampled 28 days after the second AZD1222 dose. The receptors here all came from an adult who received the AZD1222 COVID-19 vaccine.

CDR3 sequence: CSVDDGYTF. The CDR3 DNA is TGCAGCGTTGACGACGGCTACACCTTC. The V gene is TRBV29-1, the J gene TRBJ1-2; D is unclear. The CDR3 is made up of 9 amino acids. Germline V gives CDR1 SQVTM, CDR2 ANQGSEA. The V end was cut by 3 bases, the J end by 8 bases, with 4 bases between.

J is TRBJ2-7 and V is TRBV27; 13 bases fit TRBD2. The length of the CDR3 is 15 residues. CDR1 MNHEY and CDR2 SMNVEV come from the germline V gene (reference sequence). The V and J ends lost 5 bases and 3 bases, in that order; junction bases with no gene match: 4. CDR3 sequence: CASSGGLAGVYEQYF. The CDR3 nucleotides are TGTGCCAGCAGTGGAGGACTAGCGGGAGTCTACGAGCAGTACTTC.

The J gene is TRBJ2-1, the V gene TRBV6-5; D could derive from TRBD1 or TRBD2 (5 bases each). Germline V gene data show CDR1 as MNHEY and CDR2 as SVGAGI. V was trimmed by 2 bases and J by 4 bases, leaving 15 bases between them. The CDR3 covers 16 residues. DNA for the CDR3: TGTGCCAGCAGTTACAACCGGGACCTGGGGTACAATGAGCAGTTCTTC. Translating it yields CASSYNRDLGYNEQFF.

This clone turned up a few times. The V and J genes are TRBV5-1 and TRBJ2-7; the D gene could be TRBD1 or TRBD2 (5 bases each). Germline CDR1 SGHRS, CDR2 YFSETQ. Between the trimmed V and J ends, which lost 1 base and 4 bases, there was a span of 12 bases. This CDR3 is built from 14 residues. DNA of the CDR3: TGCGCCAGCAGCTTGCGGGGCGCGGGTTACGAGCAGTACTTC. Its translation: CASSLRGAGYEQYF.

The V gene is TRBV6-6, the J gene TRBJ2-7; D gene uncertain. The CDR3 has 15 amino acids. Germline V gene sequence: CDR1 MNHNY, CDR2 SVGAGI (reference sequence). The V gene lost 5 bases and the J gene lost 5 bases, with 19 bases spanning the gap. For the CDR3, the DNA is TGTGCCAGCAGTCAGTTTACTGCGACCTCGAACGAGCAGTACTTC. Translation gives CASSQFTATSNEQYF.

The chain joins TRBV3-1 (or the pseudogene TRBV3-2) to TRBJ2-7, with D possibly matching TRBD1 (6 bases). This CDR3 is 15 amino acids long. CDR1 and CDR2 (germline): LGHDT, YNNKEL (reference sequence). V was shortened by 1 base and J by 7 bases, with 17 bases between the two germline ends. CDR3 in amino acids: CASSQGWGQVGEQYF. The CDR3 DNA follows: TGTGCCAGCAGCCAAGGTTGGGGGCAAGTGGGGGAGCAGTACTTC.

The chain couples TRBV5-6 to TRBJ2-3; 11 bases are a match to TRBD1. With 3 bases clipped from V and 3 bases from J, the junction kept 6 bases outside the gene matches. The CDR3 totals 16 residues. CDR1 and CDR2 (germline): SGHDT, YYEEEE. This CDR3 reads CASSWRGTGGTDTQYF. The DNA for the CDR3 is TGTGCCAGCAGCTGGAGGGGGACAGGGGGAACAGATACGCAGTATTTT.

The rearrangement links TRBV4-1 to TRBJ1-2, with a tentative D call TRBD1 (5 bases). In germline, CDR1 is MGHRA, CDR2 YSYEKL. Trimming cost V 3 bases and J 7 bases, with 12 bases left between them. The CDR3 loop spans 13 amino acids. The CDR3 nucleotides are TGCGCCAGCAGCCAGGGGGGAGGGGTTGGCTACACCTTC. The encoded protein is CASSQGGGVGYTF.

The count of this clone is one. The chain links TRBV27 to TRBJ2-4; D gene unclear. Trimming shortened V by 2 bases and J by 2 bases, and 10 bases separated the two germline ends. The CDR3 contains 15 residues. Looked up from germline, CDR1 is MNHEY and CDR2 is SMNVEV (reference sequence). The CDR3 sequence is CASSLSLGTKNIQYF. Written as DNA, the CDR3 is TGTGCCAGCAGTTTAAGTTTGGGTACCAAAAACATTCAGTACTTC.

The chain carries TRBV10-3 and TRBJ1-5, with D possibly being TRBD1 (5 bases). V lost 10 bases to trimming and J lost 5 bases, with 21 bases between them. This CDR3 has 15 amino acids. From germline, CDR1 is ENHRY and CDR2 SYGVKD. CDR3: CATALTGTQDQPQHF. In DNA form, the CDR3 reads TGTGCCACCGCTCTGACCGGGACCCAGGATCAGCCCCAGCATTTT.

This clone was detected once. The rearrangement uses TRBV5-1 and TRBJ1-4; D unresolved. Trimming took 0 bases from V and 5 from J, leaving 11 bases between them. The CDR3 covers 15 residues. Germline V CDR1 and CDR2: SGHRS, YFSETQ. In nucleotides, the CDR3 is TGCGCCAGCAGCTTGGGTTGGAGAGAAAATGAAAAACTGTTTTTT. As protein: CASSLGWRENEKLFF. Combining the CDR3 with reference TRBV5-1 and TRBJ1-4 gives the whole variable domain KAGVTQTPRYLIKTRGQQVTLSCSPISGHRSVSWYQQTPGQGLQFLFEYFSETQRNKGNFPGRFSGRQFSNSRSEMNVSTLELGDSALYLCASSLGWRENEKLFFGSGTQLSVL.

The chain recombines TRBV28 with TRBJ2-1; unclear D gene. This CDR3 contains 14 residues. Looked up from germline, CDR1 is MDHEN and CDR2 is SYDVKM. V lost 5 bases and J lost 5, with 13 bases in between. CDR3 sequence reads: CASSQQTSNNEQFF. The CDR3 DNA reads as TGTGCCAGCAGTCAACAGACTTCTAACAATGAGCAGTTCTTC.

The gene calls are TRBV28 and TRBJ2-7; 11 bases line up with TRBD1. V was pared by 4 bases and J by 7 bases, with 3 bases of the junction left unmatched. This CDR3 has 13 amino acids. Per germline, CDR1 MDHEN and CDR2 SYDVKM. DNA of the CDR3: TGTGCCAGCAGTTCGGACAGGGGGCGGGAGCAGTACTTC. Its protein is CASSSDRGREQYF.

The chain uses TRBV20-1 and TRBJ1-2; D is ambiguous. From germline, CDR1 is DFQATT and CDR2 SNEGSKA (reference sequence). This CDR3 region has 10 residues. V lost 6 bases and J 6 bases, leaving 8 bases between the germline ends. CDR3 in amino acids: CSAEANGYTF. Here the CDR3 DNA reads TGCAGTGCCGAGGCGAATGGCTACACCTTC.

The chain employs TRBV11-2 and TRBJ2-1; 10 nucleotides line up with TRBD2. CDR1 SGHAT and CDR2 FQNNGV come from the germline V gene. The V and J ends lost 5 bases and 3 bases, in that order; junction bases with no gene match: 10. The CDR3 loop spans 17 amino acids. CDR3 DNA: TGTGCCAGCAGCCTCCTTACTAGCGGGGCCTACTACAATGAGCAGTTCTTC. Encoded protein: CASSLLTSGAYYNEQFF.

V is TRBV7-2 and J is TRBJ2-4; D not certain. The CDR3 loop spans 15 amino acids. Germline CDR1 reads SGHTA; CDR2 reads FQGNSA. The V and J ends lost 0 bases and 0 bases respectively, with 6 bases between them. The CDR3 DNA reads TGTGCCAGCAGCTTAGCGGCCCTAGCCAAAAACATTCAGTACTTC. Amino acid sequence: CASSLAALAKNIQYF.

The J gene is TRBJ2-7, the V gene TRBV7-9; the D is unclear. V shed 1 base and J shed 5 bases, with 9 bases lying between them. Germline V CDR1 and CDR2: SEHNR, FQNEAQ (reference sequence). This CDR3 is built from 13 residues. The CDR3 loop is CASSLGAWNEQYF. The CDR3 nucleotides read TGTGCCAGCAGCTTAGGGGCCTGGAACGAGCAGTACTTC.